The TCR beta chain described here comes from a study of brain T cells in children with intractable seizures. Notes on the study in general: Absence of clones before surgery may stem from lower sequencing depth.

To note about this clone: Its antigen remains unidentified.

Sequencing was performed with immunoSEQ multiplex PCR; in TCRdb, only in-frame clones are kept and a portion is missing. Found here are 70,000 to 85,000 clones, about 93% of them singletons; the top ten hold about 23%. Sequencing was limited to surgery cases with top T cell transcript signatures in brain tissue. At least one anti-epileptic drug was given before surgery. CDR1 MNHEY and CDR2 SMNVEV come from the germline V gene (reference sequence). V was pared by 6 bases and J by 2 bases, with 10 bases of the junction left unmatched. The CDR3 consists of 15 residues. The source of this sequence is a girl aged 2-10 years with Rasmussen encephalitis and intractable seizures. This material consisted of peripheral blood, taken at surgery. The chain is built from TRBV27 and TRBJ2-7; TRBD1 agrees at 7 bases. CDR3 in amino acids: CASSPGQGDTYEQYF. DNA of the CDR3: TGTGCCAGCAGCCCCGGGCAGGGGGACACCTACGAGCAGTACTTC.